This passage covers 19 T cell receptor beta chains from one sample sequenced in a study of molecular identifiers for immune sequencing clone quantification. TCRdb processed the PCR reads anew with MiXCR; each CDR3 protein has one entry. Seen here are tens of thousands of distinct CDR3 sequences, 15% to 20% observed once, and the top ten hold roughly 1.5%. The sequencing input was naive CD8+ T cells from blood, with Jurkat cell RNA spiked in. Subset described: FACS-sorted CD8+CD4-CCR7+CD45RA+ naive T cells. These receptors all stem from a human donor in good health. Some libraries in this study had Jurkat cell RNA spiked in.

This clonotype was counted at least ten times. The V and J genes are TRBV7-2 and TRBJ1-2; D unresolved. CDR1 is SGHTA and CDR2 is FQGNSA in the germline V gene. The length of the CDR3 is 14 residues. Trimming pared 1 base from V and 3 bases from J, leaving 9 bases between. The CDR3 nucleotides read TGTGCCAGCAGCTTAGGGCAGATTGACTATGGCTACACCTTC. This translates into CASSLGQIDYGYTF. Full variable domain (remainder filled in from reference TRBV7-2 and TRBJ1-2): GAGVSQSPSNKVTEKGKDVELRCDPISGHTALYWYRQSLGQGLEFLIYFQGNSAPDKSGLPSDRFSAERTGGSVSTLTIQRTQQEDSAVYLCASSLGQIDYGYTFGSGTRLTVV.

This clonotype was seen many times. The chain has TRBV2 and TRBJ2-5; 10 bases line up with TRBD2. The CDR3 spans 14 residues. Germline CDR1 and CDR2: SNHLY and FYNNEI. V shed 10 bases, J shed 0 bases, and the junction held 5 bases outside the gene matches. This CDR3 is CANGLAVDQETQYF. The CDR3 DNA reads as TGTGCCAACGGACTAGCGGTCGACCAAGAGACCCAGTACTTC.

As for this clonotype: Given a much more abundant clone one base away, this may be a read error. Written as DNA, the CDR3 is TGTGCCAGCAGTGGTACAGGGGGAAGGAGCGAGCAGTACTTC. The encoded protein is CASSGTGGRSEQYF. This chain joins TRBV2 and TRBJ2-7, with 8 bases fitting TRBD1. Looked up from germline, CDR1 is SNHLY and CDR2 is FYNNEI. The trim removed 4 bases at V and 6 bases at J, leaving 8 bases unmatched. There are 14 residues in the CDR3.

This clonotype was recorded many times. The chain uses TRBV24-1 and TRBJ2-1; 9 nucleotides agree with TRBD1. This CDR3 is 12 amino acids long. The V segment lost 2 bases and the J segment 14 bases; nucleotides outside the gene matches: 3. Per the germline V gene, CDR1 is KGHDR and CDR2 is SFDVKD. CDR3 residues: CATSDWTGAKFF. In DNA, the CDR3 is TGTGCCACCAGTGATTGGACAGGGGCTAAGTTCTTC.

About this clonotype: A much larger clone is a single base away; this may be a read error. The chain couples TRBV7-4 to TRBJ2-5; D is uncertain. V was pared by 8 bases and J by 11 bases, with 18 bases between. This CDR3 region has 12 residues. The germline CDR1 and CDR2 sequences are SGHVT and SQSDAQ. The chain's CDR3 is CASLELGNEQYF. DNA for the CDR3: TGTGCCAGCCTAGAATTGGGCAATGAGCAGTACTTC.

The chain links TRBV7-6 to TRBJ2-1; 9 bases fit TRBD2. Germline assignment: CDR1 SGHVS and CDR2 FNYEAQ. This CDR3 has 13 amino acids. With V trimmed by 4 bases and J by 7 bases, 2 bases remained unmatched. The chain's CDR3 is CASSSGLANEQFF. In DNA, the CDR3 is TGTGCCAGCAGCTCCGGACTAGCGAATGAGCAGTTCTTC.

This clonotype showed up just a few times. A read error is possible here, since a much larger clone lies one base away. The gene calls are TRBV11-2 and TRBJ2-3; possible D gene TRBD2, 7 bases. The CDR3 extends over 16 amino acids. V lost 0 bases, J lost 2 bases, and 12 bases lay in between. Germline CDR1 is SGHAT and CDR2 is FQNNGV. CDR3 sequence: CASSLDAGAATDTQYF. The CDR3 nucleotides read TGTGCCAGCAGCTTAGATGCGGGGGCGGCCACAGATACGCAGTATTTT.

This clonotype was picked up many times. The genes are TRBV27 and TRBJ1-1; 9 nucleotides match TRBD1. Unmatched junction bases numbered 6, after V lost 6 bases and J lost 1 base. Germline CDR1 MNHEY, CDR2 SMNVEV (reference sequence). The CDR3 sequence is 15 residues long. The CDR3 protein is CASSSGQGKNTEAFF. The CDR3 bases are TGTGCCAGCAGCTCAGGACAGGGGAAGAACACTGAAGCTTTCTTT.

Notes on this clonotype: This clone may be a read error of a much larger clone one base away. V and J are TRBV24-1 and TRBJ2-1, with 8 bases aligning to TRBD2. Trimming took 4 bases from V and 9 from J; bases not matched to a gene: 7. CDR1 is KGHDR and CDR2 is SFDVKD in the germline V gene. This CDR3 region has 14 residues. The CDR3 region is CATSEGLVGAEQFF. The DNA of the CDR3 is TGTGCCACCAGTGAGGGACTAGTGGGAGCTGAGCAGTTCTTC.

In this sample, this clonotype turned up many times. The V call is TRBV6-1, the J call TRBJ2-3; D gene unclear. Germline V gives CDR1 MNHNS, CDR2 SASEGT. This CDR3 comprises 16 residues. With 6 bases removed from V and 0 bases from J, the gap between germline ends came to 16 bases. CDR3 bases: TGTGCCAGCAGGGGCCGGTGGCAAACCAGCACAGATACGCAGTATTTT. Translating it yields CASRGRWQTSTDTQYF.

In its sample, this clonotype was seen many times. The CDR3 DNA reads TGTGCCAGCAGTCCCGACAACTACGAGCAGTACTTC. Its translation: CASSPDNYEQYF. V and J are TRBV28 and TRBJ2-7, with no clear D. CDR1 and CDR2 from the germline V gene are MDHEN and SYDVKM. The CDR3 consists of 12 residues. V shed 5 bases and J shed 3 bases, with 8 bases lying between them.

The V and J genes are TRBV7-9 and TRBJ2-1; 8 bases fit TRBD2. CDR3 length: 18 residues. CDR1 and CDR2 from the germline V gene are SEHNR and FQNEAQ (reference sequence). The V segment lost 5 bases and the J segment 3 bases; nucleotides outside the gene matches: 15. The CDR3 protein is CASSPWIAGIGFYNEQFF. As DNA, the CDR3 is TGTGCCAGCAGCCCCTGGATAGCGGGAATCGGCTTCTACAATGAGCAGTTCTTC.

This clonotype appeared many times. This CDR3 is CASSLYAGGGETQYF. Here the CDR3 DNA reads TGTGCCAGCAGTTTATATGCGGGAGGGGGAGAGACCCAGTACTTC. The rearrangement links TRBV27 to TRBJ2-5, with TRBD2 identical over 9 bases. V gave up 1 base and J gave up 4 bases; unmatched junction bases: 4. CDR1 is MNHEY, CDR2 SMNVEV, per germline (reference sequence). There are 15 residues in the CDR3.

The sample holds many counts of this clonotype. The chain joins TRBV28 to TRBJ2-2; maybe TRBD1 (6 bases). V was cut by 4 bases and J by 5 bases, with 14 bases left in between. Germline V gene data show CDR1 as MDHEN and CDR2 as SYDVKM. This CDR3 comprises 15 residues. The CDR3 loop is CASSYPPQGTGELFF. CDR3 sequence (DNA): TGTGCCAGCAGTTATCCTCCACAGGGTACCGGGGAGCTGTTTTTT. The full variable domain, rest sourced from reference TRBV28 and TRBJ2-2, is DVKVTQSSRYLVKRTGEKVFLECVQDMDHENMFWYRQDPGLGLRLIYFSYDVKMKEKGDIPEGYSVSREKKERFSLILESASTNQTSMYLCASSYPPQGTGELFFGEGSRLTVL.

This clonotype was recorded at least ten times. The J gene is TRBJ2-5, the V gene TRBV7-9; D assignment may be TRBD1 or TRBD2 (6 bases each). The CDR3 loop spans 14 amino acids. Germline CDR1 reads SEHNR; CDR2 reads FQNEAQ (reference sequence). V was cut by 9 bases and J by 3 bases, with 17 bases left in between. This CDR3 reads CASGRGGLEETQYF. CDR3 DNA: TGTGCCAGTGGTCGTGGGGGGCTCGAAGAGACCCAGTACTTC.

This clonotype was detected a few times. Sequence at one end of the junction differs from germline and may be a read error. The chain joins TRBV27 to TRBJ2-2; 10 bases are a match to TRBD1. CDR1 and CDR2 (germline): MNHEY, SMNVEV (reference sequence). CDR3 length: 17 amino acids. The CDR3 reads CASQGATGGGDTGGLFF. In DNA form, the CDR3 reads TGTGCCAGCCAAGGGGCGACAGGGGGCGGGGACACCGGGGGGCTGTTTTTT.

The chain is built from TRBV10-2 and TRBJ2-5, with 11 bases that match TRBD2. Germline V gene lookup returns CDR1 WSHSY and CDR2 SAAADI. The V gene end was trimmed by 6 bases and the J gene end by 4 bases; junction bases not matched to a gene: 7. The CDR3 has 15 residues. The CDR3 spells CASSRKLAGGETQYF. CDR3 coding DNA: TGCGCCAGCAGCCGCAAGCTAGCGGGAGGAGAGACCCAGTACTTC.

This clonotype was seen repeatedly, ten times or more. The chain joins TRBV3-1 to TRBJ2-5; maybe TRBD2 (6 bases). V gave up 1 base and J gave up 2 bases, with 8 bases separating them. CDR1 LGHDT and CDR2 YNNKEL come from the germline V gene (reference sequence). There are 14 residues in the CDR3. The CDR3: CASSQAGAQETQYF. The CDR3 coding sequence is TGTGCCAGCAGCCAAGCGGGAGCTCAAGAGACCCAGTACTTC.

Points on this clonotype: This sequence may be a read error, since a much larger clone differs from it by one base. The rearrangement joins TRBV27 to TRBJ2-3, with D tentatively TRBD1 (5 bases). V shed 5 bases and J shed 2 bases, with 14 bases lying between them. Germline CDR1 is MNHEY and CDR2 is SMNVEV (reference sequence). The CDR3 is made up of 15 amino acids. The CDR3 protein is CASSPPGSYTDTQYF. In DNA form, the CDR3 reads TGTGCCAGCAGTCCCCCAGGGTCGTACACAGATACGCAGTATTTT.